This T cell receptor (beta chain) was identified during a study of blood T cells in healthy people across ages. Study-level findings and limits: Aged donors had fewer naive CD4+ cells and lower diversity than long-lived donors. The study lacked donor CMV status, which possibly confounded expanded clonotype changes.

Total RNA, at least 6 micrograms per sample, was extracted from PBMCs. About this clonotype: Its antigen is not known.

Using a J-beta primer mix together with a sample-barcoded 5' primer, a second PCR was run for roughly 6 to 12 cycles. Sequencing yielded, for each sample, at least 3 million paired-end reads carrying CDR3. TCRdb ran MiXCR on the 5' RACE reads and lists one entry per CDR3 protein. The table records over a million distinct CDR3 sequences, 40% to 55% of them present only once. This CDR3 is built from 14 residues. Germline V gives CDR1 SGHTA, CDR2 FQGNSA. V usage is TRBV7-2 and J usage is TRBJ2-5, with 13 bases matching TRBD2. Gene TRBJ2-7 matches the end of the DNA better, so the J call may be wrong. This clonotype originated in a woman in her sixties in good health. The sample consisted of blood. The CDR3 nucleotides read TGTGCCAGCAGTTCAGGACTAGCGGGGGCCGAGCAGTACTTC. Its protein product is CASSSGLAGAEQYF.